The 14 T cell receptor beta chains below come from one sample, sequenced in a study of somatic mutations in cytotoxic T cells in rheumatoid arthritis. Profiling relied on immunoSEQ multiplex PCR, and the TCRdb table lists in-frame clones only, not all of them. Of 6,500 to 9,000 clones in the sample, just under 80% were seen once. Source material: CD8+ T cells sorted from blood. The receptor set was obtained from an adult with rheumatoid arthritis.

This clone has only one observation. CDR3 nucleotides: TGCGCCAGCAGCCAAACCGGACAGGACAGAAATTCACCCCTCCACTTT. It codes for CASSQTGQDRNSPLHF. The chain recombines TRBV4-3 with TRBJ1-6; 7 bases line up with TRBD1. Germline V gives CDR1 LGHNA, CDR2 YSLEER. Trimming took 2 bases from V and 7 from J; bases not matched to a gene: 8. This CDR3 spans 16 amino acids.

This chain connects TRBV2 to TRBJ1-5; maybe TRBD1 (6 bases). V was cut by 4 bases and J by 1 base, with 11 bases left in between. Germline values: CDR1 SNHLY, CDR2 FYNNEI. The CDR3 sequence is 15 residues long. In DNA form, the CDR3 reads TGTGCCAGCAGTGGACAGGTTGGCAGCAATCAGCCCCAGCATTTT. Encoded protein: CASSGQVGSNQPQHF.

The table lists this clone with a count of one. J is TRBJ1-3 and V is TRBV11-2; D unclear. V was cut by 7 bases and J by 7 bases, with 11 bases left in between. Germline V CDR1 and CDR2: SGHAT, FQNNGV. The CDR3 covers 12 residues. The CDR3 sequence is CASNRAGNTIYF. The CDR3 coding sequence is TGTGCCAGCAACAGAGCGGGCAACACCATATATTTT.

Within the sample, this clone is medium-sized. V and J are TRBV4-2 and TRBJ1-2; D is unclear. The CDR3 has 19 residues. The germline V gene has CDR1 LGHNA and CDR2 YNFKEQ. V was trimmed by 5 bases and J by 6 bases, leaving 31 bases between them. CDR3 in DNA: TGTGCCAGCAGCAGTATTAGAGGGAGGGAAGGGTGGGATAGGGATGGCTACACCTTC. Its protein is CASSSIRGREGWDRDGYTF.

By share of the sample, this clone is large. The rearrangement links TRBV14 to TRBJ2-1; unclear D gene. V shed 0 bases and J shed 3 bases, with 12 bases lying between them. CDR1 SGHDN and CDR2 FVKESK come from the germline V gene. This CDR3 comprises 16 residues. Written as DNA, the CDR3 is TGTGCCAGCAGCCAAGATGTTGTCTGGGACTACAATGAGCAGTTCTTC. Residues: CASSQDVVWDYNEQFF.

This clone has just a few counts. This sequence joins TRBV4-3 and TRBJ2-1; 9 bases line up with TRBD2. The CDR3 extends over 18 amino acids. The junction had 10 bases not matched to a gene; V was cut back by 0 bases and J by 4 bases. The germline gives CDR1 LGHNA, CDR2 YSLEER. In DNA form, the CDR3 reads TGCGCCAGCAGCCAAGAAGGGGCCAGCGGGGGGCTGTACAATGAGCAGTTCTTC. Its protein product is CASSQEGASGGLYNEQFF.

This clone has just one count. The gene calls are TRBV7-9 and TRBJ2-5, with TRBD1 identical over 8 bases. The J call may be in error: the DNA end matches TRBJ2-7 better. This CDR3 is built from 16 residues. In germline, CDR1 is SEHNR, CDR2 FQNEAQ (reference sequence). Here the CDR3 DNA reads TGTGCCAGCAGCTTCGGACAGGGAATAGAGTCCAACGAGCAGTACTTC. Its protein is CASSFGQGIESNEQYF.

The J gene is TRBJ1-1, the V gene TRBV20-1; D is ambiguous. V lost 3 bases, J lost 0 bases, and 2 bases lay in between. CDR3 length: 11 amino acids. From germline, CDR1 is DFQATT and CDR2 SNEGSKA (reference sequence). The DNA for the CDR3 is TGCAGTGCTAGCCTGAACACTGAAGCTTTCTTT. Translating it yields CSASLNTEAFF.

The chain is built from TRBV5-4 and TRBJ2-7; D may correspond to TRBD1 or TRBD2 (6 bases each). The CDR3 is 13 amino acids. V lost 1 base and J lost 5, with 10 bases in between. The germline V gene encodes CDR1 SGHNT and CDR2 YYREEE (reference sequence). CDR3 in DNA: TGTGCCAGCAGCTTGATGGGGGGCAACGAGCAGTACTTC. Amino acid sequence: CASSLMGGNEQYF. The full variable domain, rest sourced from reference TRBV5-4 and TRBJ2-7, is ETGVTQSPTHLIKTRGQQVTLRCSSQSGHNTVSWYQQALGQGPQFIFQYYREEENGRGNFPPRFSGLQFPNYSSELNVNALELDDSALYLCASSLMGGNEQYFGPGTRLTVT.

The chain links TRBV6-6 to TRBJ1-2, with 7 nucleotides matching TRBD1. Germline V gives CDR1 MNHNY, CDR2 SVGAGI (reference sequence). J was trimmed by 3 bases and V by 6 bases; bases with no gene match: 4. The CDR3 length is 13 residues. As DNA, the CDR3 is TGTGCCAGCAGCTCAGGGGGAGACTATGGCTACACCTTC. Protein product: CASSSGGDYGYTF.

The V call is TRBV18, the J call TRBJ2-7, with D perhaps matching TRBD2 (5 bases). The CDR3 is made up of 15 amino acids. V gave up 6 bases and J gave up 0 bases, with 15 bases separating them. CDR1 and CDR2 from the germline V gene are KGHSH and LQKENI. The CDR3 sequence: CASSQSLEVSYEQYV. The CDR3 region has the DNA TGTGCCAGCTCCCAGAGTTTGGAGGTCTCCTACGAGCAGTACGTC.

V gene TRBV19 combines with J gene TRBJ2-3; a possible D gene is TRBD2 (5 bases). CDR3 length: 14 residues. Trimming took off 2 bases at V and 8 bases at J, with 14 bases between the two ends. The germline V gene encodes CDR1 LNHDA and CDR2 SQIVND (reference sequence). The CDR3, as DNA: TGTGCCAGTAGTATACCCGGGGTTCCCGGTACGCAGTATTTT. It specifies CASSIPGVPGTQYF.

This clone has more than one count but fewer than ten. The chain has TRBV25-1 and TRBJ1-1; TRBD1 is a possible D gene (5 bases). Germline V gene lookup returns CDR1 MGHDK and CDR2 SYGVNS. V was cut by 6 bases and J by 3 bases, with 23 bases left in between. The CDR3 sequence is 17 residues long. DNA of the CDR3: TGTGCCAGCAGGAAGGGTTGGGGCACCTCAAAGGACACTGAAGCTTTCTTT. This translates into CASRKGWGTSKDTEAFF.

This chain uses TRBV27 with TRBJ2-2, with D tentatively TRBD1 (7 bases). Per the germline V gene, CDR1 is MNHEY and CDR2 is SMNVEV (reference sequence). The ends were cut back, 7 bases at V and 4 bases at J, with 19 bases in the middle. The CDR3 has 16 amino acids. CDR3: CASNLSGGSGTGELFF. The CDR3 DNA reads TGTGCCAGCAACCTCTCAGGGGGTAGCGGCACCGGGGAGCTGTTTTTT.